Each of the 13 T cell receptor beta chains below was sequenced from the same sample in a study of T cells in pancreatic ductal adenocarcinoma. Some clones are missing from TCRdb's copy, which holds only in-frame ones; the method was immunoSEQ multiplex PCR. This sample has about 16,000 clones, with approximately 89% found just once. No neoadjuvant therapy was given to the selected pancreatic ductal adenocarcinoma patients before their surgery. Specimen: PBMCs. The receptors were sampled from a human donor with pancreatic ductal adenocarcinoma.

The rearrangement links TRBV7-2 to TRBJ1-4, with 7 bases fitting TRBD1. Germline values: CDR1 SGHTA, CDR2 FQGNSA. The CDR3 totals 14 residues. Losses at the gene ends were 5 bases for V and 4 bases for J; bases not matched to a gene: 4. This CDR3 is CASSQRGRNEKLFF. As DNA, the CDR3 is TGTGCCAGCAGCCAAAGGGGGCGTAATGAAAAACTGTTTTTT. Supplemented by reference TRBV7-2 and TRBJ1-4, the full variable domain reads GAGVSQSPSNKVTEKGKDVELRCDPISGHTALYWYRQSLGQGLEFLIYFQGNSAPDKSGLPSDRFSAERTGGSVSTLTIQRTQQEDSAVYLCASSQRGRNEKLFFGSGTQLSVL.

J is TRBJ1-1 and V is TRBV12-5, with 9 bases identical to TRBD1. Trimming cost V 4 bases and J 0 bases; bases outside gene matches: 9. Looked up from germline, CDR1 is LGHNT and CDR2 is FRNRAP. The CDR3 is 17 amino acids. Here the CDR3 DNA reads TGTGCTAGTGGTTACCTACACAGGGGGCGCATGAACACTGAAGCTTTCTTT. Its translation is CASGYLHRGRMNTEAFF.

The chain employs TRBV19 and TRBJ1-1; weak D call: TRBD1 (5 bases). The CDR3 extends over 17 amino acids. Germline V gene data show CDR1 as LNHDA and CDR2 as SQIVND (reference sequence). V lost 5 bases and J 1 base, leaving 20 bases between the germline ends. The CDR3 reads CASSRGGVGSTNTEAFF. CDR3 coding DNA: TGTGCCAGTAGTCGGGGGGGGGTCGGCTCGACGAACACTGAAGCTTTCTTT.

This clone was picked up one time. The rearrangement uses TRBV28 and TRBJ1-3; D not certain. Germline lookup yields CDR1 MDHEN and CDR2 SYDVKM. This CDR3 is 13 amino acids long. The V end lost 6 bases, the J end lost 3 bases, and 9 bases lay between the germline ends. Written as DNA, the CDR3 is TGTGCCAGCAGCCATCCGGTTGGAAACACCATATATTTT. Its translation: CASSHPVGNTIYF.

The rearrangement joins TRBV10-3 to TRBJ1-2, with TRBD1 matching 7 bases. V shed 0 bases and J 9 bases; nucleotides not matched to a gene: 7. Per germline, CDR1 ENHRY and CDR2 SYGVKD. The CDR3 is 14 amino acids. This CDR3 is CAISESGQGDSYTF. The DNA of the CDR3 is TGTGCCATCAGTGAGTCGGGCCAGGGGGATAGCTACACCTTC.

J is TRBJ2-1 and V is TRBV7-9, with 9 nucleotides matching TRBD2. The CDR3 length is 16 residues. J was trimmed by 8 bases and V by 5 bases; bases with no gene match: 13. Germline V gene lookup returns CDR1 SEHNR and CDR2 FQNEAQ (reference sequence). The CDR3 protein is CASSPHFRGRADEQFF. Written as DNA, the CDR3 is TGTGCCAGCAGCCCCCATTTCCGCGGGAGGGCCGATGAGCAGTTCTTC.

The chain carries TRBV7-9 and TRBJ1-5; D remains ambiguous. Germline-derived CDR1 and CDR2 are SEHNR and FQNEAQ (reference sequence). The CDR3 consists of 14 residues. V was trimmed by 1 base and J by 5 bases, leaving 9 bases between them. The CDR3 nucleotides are TGTGCCAGCAGCTTAGGGAGGGCGGATCAGCCCCAGCATTTT. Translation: CASSLGRADQPQHF.

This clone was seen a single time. CDR3 region: CASSLWGQGGGTDTQYF. The CDR3 nucleotides are TGTGCCAGCAGCTTATGGGGACAGGGGGGGGGCACAGATACGCAGTATTTT. The rearrangement links TRBV7-9 to TRBJ2-3, with 11 bases lining up with TRBD1. CDR1 and CDR2 (germline): SEHNR, FQNEAQ (reference sequence). J lost 1 base, V lost 2 bases, and 5 bases had no gene match. The CDR3 runs 17 residues.

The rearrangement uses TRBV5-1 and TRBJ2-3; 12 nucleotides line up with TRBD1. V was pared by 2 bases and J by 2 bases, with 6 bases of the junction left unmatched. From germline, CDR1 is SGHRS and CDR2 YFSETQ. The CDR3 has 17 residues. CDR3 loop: CASSFGDRGQFTDTQYF. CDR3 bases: TGCGCCAGCAGCTTTGGGGACAGGGGGCAATTCACAGATACGCAGTATTTT.

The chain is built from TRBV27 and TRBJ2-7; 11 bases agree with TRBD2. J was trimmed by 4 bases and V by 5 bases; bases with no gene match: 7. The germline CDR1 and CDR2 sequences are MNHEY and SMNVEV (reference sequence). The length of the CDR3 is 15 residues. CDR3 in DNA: TGTGCCAGCAGTAAACTAGCGGGAGTAGAGTACGAGCAGTACTTC. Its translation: CASSKLAGVEYEQYF.

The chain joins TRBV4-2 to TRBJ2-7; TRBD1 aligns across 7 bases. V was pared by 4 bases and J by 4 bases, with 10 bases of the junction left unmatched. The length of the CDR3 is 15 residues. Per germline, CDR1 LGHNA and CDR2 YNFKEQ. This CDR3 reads CASSPKTDRSYEQYF. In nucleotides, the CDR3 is TGTGCCAGCAGCCCTAAGACGGACAGGTCATACGAGCAGTACTTC.

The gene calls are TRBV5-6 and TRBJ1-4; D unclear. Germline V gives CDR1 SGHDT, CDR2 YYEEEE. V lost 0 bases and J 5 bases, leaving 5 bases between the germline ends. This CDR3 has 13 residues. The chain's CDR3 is CASSLGSNEKLFF. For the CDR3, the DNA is TGTGCCAGCAGCTTGGGGTCCAATGAAAAACTGTTTTTT.

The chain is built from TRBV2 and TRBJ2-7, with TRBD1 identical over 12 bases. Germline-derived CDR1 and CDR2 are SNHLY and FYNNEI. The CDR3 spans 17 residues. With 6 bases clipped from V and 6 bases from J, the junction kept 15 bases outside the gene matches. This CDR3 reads CASRPKPGTGGAGEQYF. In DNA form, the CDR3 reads TGTGCCAGCAGGCCCAAACCCGGGACAGGGGGCGCAGGCGAGCAGTACTTC.